The rows below give T cell receptor beta chains drawn from one sample of a study of blood T cell repertoires in COVID-19. Sequenced by immunoSEQ multiplex PCR; TCRdb stores in-frame clones only, minus some. The sample has 130,000 or so clones, around 83% seen once; the top ten hold 5.5% to 6.5%. The sequenced sample was peripheral blood. These receptors all stem from a man aged 80 or over with active or convalescent COVID-19. CDR3s leave out the opening cysteine and the closing phenylalanine or tryptophan.

11,TRBV7-3,ASSLGLNSPLH
12,TRBV21-1,ASTRTRGPDEQY
12,TRBV5-1,ASSSTGGVTEAF
13,TRBV6-4,ASRNNYDSYNEQF
10,TRBV29-1,SAGTGIQKLF
10,TRBV6-4,ASSDSGVGYT
12,TRBV2,ASSEGAPSYEQY
14,TRBV5-1,ASSFVRSGDTDTQY
16,TRBV4-2,ASSQDRSSGGRGETQY
9,TRBV3-1/TRBV3-2,ASSHRYEQY
13,TRBV18,ASSSQGAAGNEQF
12,TRBV6-5,ASGTQGAQNIQY
15,TRBV9,ASSVGGGGAGPAEQF
11,TRBV15,ATSGNRGNEQF
10,TRBV11-2,ASSATSGTQY
10,TRBV19,ASILFSYEQY
13,TRBV5-4,ASSLVSGGEETQY
11,TRBV5-4,ASSFSGGYEQY
13,TRBV5-1,ASGEGGLATDTQY
14,TRBV6-2/TRBV6-3,ASRPHTTSGTLVAF
11,TRBV3-1/TRBV3-2,ASSRGTYEKLF
11,TRBV6-2/TRBV6-3,ASSYTGRNEQF
12,TRBV18,ASSPNTGGDGYT
15,TRBV30,AWSVQAWVSGANVLT
12,TRBV30,ACRLGHLNTEAF
12,TRBV5-4,ATYDGTSANEQF